Reported below is one T cell receptor (beta chain). This entry belongs to a study of blood T cell repertoires in COVID-19. Across the study: COVID-19 samples collected from the United States, Italy and Spain covered acute and convalescent phases. The cDNA or gDNA used as material had been derived from T cells, B-cell-depleted T cells, or PBMCs.

As originally analysed: Estimation of nucleated cell counts relied on the amplification of reference gene primers. Sequencing was performed with immunoSEQ multiplex PCR; in TCRdb, only in-frame clones are kept and a portion is missing. The V and J calls and clone size were taken over from that table, and D and trimming were inferred from the DNA. The sample includes about 94,000 clones, approximately 80% seen only once; the top ten take about 5.7%. Per germline, CDR1 SGHTA and CDR2 FQGTGA. Unmatched junction bases numbered 6, after V lost 5 bases and J lost 7 bases. The CDR3 sequence is 15 residues long. Seattle's cohort entered during active infection and was followed longitudinally.

The sequence was obtained from a man in his 70s with COVID-19, enrolled during active disease. Material: peripheral blood. V and J are TRBV7-3 and TRBJ2-2; 11 nucleotides agree with TRBD1. CDR3 region: CASSLPGQGDGELFF. In DNA, the CDR3 is TGTGCCAGCAGCCTTCCGGGACAGGGGGACGGGGAGCTGTTTTTT.